Detailed here is one T cell receptor beta chain. CDR3 size: 12 residues. The germline V gene has CDR1 MNHEY and CDR2 SVGAGI. The V end was cut by 6 bases, the J end by 4 bases, with 7 bases between. Per the study methods: Estimates of nucleated cell counts were drawn from the amplification of reference gene primers. TCRdb keeps only in-frame clones here, not all; method: immunoSEQ multiplex PCR. V, J and clone size were drawn from that table, and D and trimming were deduced from the DNA. The sample shows about 52,000 clones, roughly 84% of them seen only once. These data are taken from a study of blood T cell repertoires in COVID-19. Study-level information: From T cells, B-cell-depleted T cells, or PBMCs came the material, which was cDNA or gDNA.

The sequenced sample was peripheral blood. This TCR derives from a human donor with active COVID-19. The donor label of this sample is uncertain. The gene calls are TRBV6-5 and TRBJ2-1; a weak D match, TRBD1 (5 bases). The CDR3 region has the DNA TGTGCCAGCAGGGACATATACAATGAGCAGTTCTTC. Amino acids: CASRDIYNEQFF.